A selection of T cell receptor beta chains follows, all from one sample in a study of blood T cell repertoires in COVID-19. TCRdb's table, derived via immunoSEQ multiplex PCR, lists solely in-frame clones and lacks some. The sample includes under 200,000 clones, approximately 86% seen only once; the top ten take approximately 9.4%. Sequenced material: peripheral blood. The receptors come from a woman of 80 years or more with acute or convalescent COVID-19. Both conserved end residues are part of each CDR3. Fields, in order: J gene, clone size, V gene, D gene, CDR3 protein, CDR3 DNA. D genes are given only for firm matches. Clone sizes are given selectively: once, few, many, or a class where the clone is expanded.

TRBJ2-3 - TRBV14 TRBD2 CASSRLAGGQDTQYF TGTGCCAGCAGCCGACTAGCGGGAGGGCAAGATACGCAGTATTTT
TRBJ2-2 - TRBV7-9 TRBD2 CASSPGLAGGPVAGELFF TGTGCCAGCAGCCCTGGACTAGCGGGAGGGCCTGTCGCCGGGGAGCTGTTTTTT
TRBJ2-5 - TRBV7-2 - CASGGFGETQYF TGTGCCAGCGGAGGGTTTGGAGAGACCCAGTACTTC
TRBJ1-3 - TRBV18 - CASSPGHGFGNTIYF TGTGCCAGCTCACCTGGACACGGGTTCGGAAACACCATATATTTT
TRBJ2-7 few TRBV19 TRBD1 CASSGIPGQGYEQYF TGTGCCAGTAGTGGAATACCGGGACAGGGATACGAGCAGTACTTC
TRBJ2-7 - TRBV19 TRBD1 CASSIGTGGAIFNEQYF TGTGCCAGTAGTATTGGGACAGGGGGCGCGATTTTCAACGAGCAGTACTTC
TRBJ1-5 - TRBV12-3/TRBV12-4 - CASSPRVQPQHF TGTGCCAGCAGTCCCAGGGTACAGCCCCAGCATTTT
TRBJ1-1 - TRBV14 - CASSQSLYASNTEAFF TGTGCCAGCAGCCAGAGCCTCTACGCTTCAAACACTGAAGCTTTCTTT
TRBJ1-2 - TRBV29-1 - CSVVKAQGWYGYTF TGCAGCGTTGTGAAAGCACAGGGATGGTATGGCTACACCTTC
TRBJ2-5 - TRBV5-6 TRBD2 CASSFSGGLETQYF TGTGCCAGCAGCTTTAGCGGGGGATTGGAGACCCAGTACTTC
TRBJ1-5 - TRBV4-1 - CASSQQGNQPQHF TGCGCCAGCAGCCAACAGGGAAATCAGCCCCAGCATTTT
TRBJ2-1 once TRBV29-1 - CSVEDWTQSYNEQFF TGCAGCGTTGAAGACTGGACTCAATCCTACAATGAGCAGTTCTTC
TRBJ1-1 few TRBV6-4 TRBD1 CASTKDRANTEAFF TGTGCCAGCACCAAGGACAGGGCAAACACTGAAGCTTTCTTT
TRBJ1-1 - TRBV5-1 - CASSGPGTEAFF TGCGCCAGCAGCGGCCCGGGTACTGAAGCTTTCTTT
TRBJ2-5 - TRBV7-2 - CASSLYGQETQYF TGTGCCAGCAGCTTATATGGCCAGGAGACCCAGTACTTC
TRBJ2-3 - TRBV27 - CASRALRTRTDTQYF TGTGCCAGCAGGGCCCTTAGGACTCGCACAGATACGCAGTATTTT
TRBJ2-7 - TRBV5-8 - CASRFGHPYEQYF TGTGCCAGCAGATTTGGACACCCCTACGAGCAGTACTTC
TRBJ2-7 - TRBV30 - CAWSVRPQGQYF TGTGCCTGGAGTGTACGTCCTCAGGGGCAGTACTTC
TRBJ1-5 - TRBV7-9 TRBD1 CASSPGQGFQPQHF TGTGCCAGCAGCCCGGGACAGGGATTTCAGCCCCAGCATTTT
TRBJ2-1 - TRBV4-1 - CASSQDGVNEQFF TGCGCCAGCAGCCAAGATGGAGTGAATGAGCAGTTCTTC
TRBJ2-3 - TRBV27 TRBD2 CASSPYWSGTSGTDTQYF TGTGCCAGCAGCCCGTATTGGTCCGGGACTAGCGGGACAGATACGCAGTATTTT
TRBJ1-1 - TRBV14 - CASSNTGHMNTEAFF TGTGCCAGCAGTAATACAGGACACATGAACACTGAAGCTTTCTTT
TRBJ2-1 once TRBV29-1 - CSAGVNEQFF TGCAGCGCCGGGGTGAATGAGCAGTTCTTC
TRBJ1-4 - TRBV6-1 - CASSDDLGGSEKLFF TGTGCCAGCAGTGACGACCTAGGGGGTTCTGAAAAACTGTTTTTT
TRBJ1-6 - TRBV27 - CASSLSGVGYNSPLHF TGTGCCAGCAGTCTTAGCGGGGTAGGATATAATTCACCCCTCCACTTT
TRBJ1-4 - TRBV11-2 - CASSPADGLNEKLFF TGTGCCAGCAGCCCGGCGGATGGACTGAATGAAAAACTGTTTTTT
TRBJ1-1 - TRBV27 - CASSLGGVRVSTEAFF TGTGCCAGCAGTTTAGGTGGTGTGAGGGTGAGCACTGAAGCTTTCTTT
TRBJ2-1 - TRBV11-2 - CASSLQGPRHNEQFF TGTGCCAGCAGCCTACAGGGCCCGAGGCACAATGAGCAGTTCTTC
TRBJ2-7 - TRBV7-6 - CASSLGDSPYEQYF TGTGCCAGCAGCTTGGGCGATTCCCCCTACGAGCAGTACTTC
TRBJ2-3 - TRBV27 TRBD1 CASSYRGPTDTQYF TGTGCCAGCAGTTACAGGGGGCCCACAGATACGCAGTATTTT
TRBJ2-3 - TRBV5-1 TRBD2 CASSLGGLAGVDTQYF TGCGCCAGCAGCTTGGGCGGCCTAGCGGGAGTAGATACGCAGTATTTT
TRBJ2-5 - TRBV9 - CASSARTRPQGGETQYF TGTGCCAGCAGCGCCCGGACCCGTCCTCAGGGGGGAGAGACCCAGTACTTC
TRBJ2-5 - TRBV12-5 TRBD2 CASGPGERGSQETQYF TGTGCTAGTGGCCCCGGGGAGCGGGGGTCTCAAGAGACCCAGTACTTC
TRBJ2-3 - TRBV5-1 - CASAPGDPSTDTQYF TGCGCCAGCGCCCCGGGAGACCCTAGCACAGATACGCAGTATTTT
TRBJ1-2 - TRBV9 - CASSVAVGVGYTF TGTGCCAGCAGCGTAGCTGTCGGGGTCGGCTACACCTTC
TRBJ1-1 few TRBV18 TRBD1 CASSPRTGGLNTEAFF TGTGCCAGCTCACCAAGGACAGGGGGTTTGAACACTGAAGCTTTCTTT
TRBJ2-7 many TRBV29-1 - CSVPGAGDEQYF TGCAGCGTTCCCGGCGCCGGGGACGAGCAGTACTTC
TRBJ2-3 - TRBV12-3/TRBV12-4 - CASSVQGPDTQYF TGTGCCAGCAGCGTACAGGGCCCAGATACGCAGTATTTT
TRBJ1-2 few TRBV5-1 - CASSPNAGVSNYGYTF TGCGCCAGCAGCCCGAACGCGGGGGTCTCTAACTATGGCTACACCTTC
TRBJ2-3 - TRBV30 TRBD2 CAWSLPTSGRSDTQYF TGTGCCTGGAGTTTACCGACTAGCGGGAGGTCAGATACGCAGTATTTT
TRBJ2-3 - TRBV13 TRBD2 CASSPSGGAADTQYF TGTGCCAGCAGCCCTAGCGGGGGGGCGGCAGATACGCAGTATTTT
TRBJ2-7 - TRBV2 TRBD2 CASSDEGLAGGTYEQYF TGTGCCAGCAGTGATGAGGGACTAGCGGGAGGGACCTACGAGCAGTACTTC
TRBJ2-7 - TRBV5-4 - CASGQQGLGNEQYF TGTGCCAGCGGCCAACAGGGTCTAGGGAACGAGCAGTACTTC
TRBJ2-3 - TRBV5-1 TRBD1 CASSLDRGFTDTQYF TGCGCCAGCAGCTTGGACAGGGGGTTTACAGATACGCAGTATTTT
TRBJ1-2 - TRBV7-2 - CASSLAPQRYGYTF TGTGCCAGCAGCTTAGCCCCCCAGCGCTATGGCTACACCTTC
TRBJ2-5 - TRBV29-1 TRBD1 CSVLEDRGWETQYF TGCAGCGTTCTTGAGGACAGGGGATGGGAGACCCAGTACTTC
TRBJ1-2 - TRBV25-1 - CASSGGLAHYGYTF TGTGCCAGCAGCGGAGGTCTCGCGCACTATGGCTACACCTTC